This TCR beta chain was recorded in a study of cytomegalovirus exposure and HLA in healthy donors. Looking at the study overall: Some 77 million unique TCRs from HLA-typed donors were held in an early release of data. Overall study findings and caveats: Researchers reported from a later analysis that most CMV-associated TCR beta chains appeared HLA-restricted.

The PCR made use of 60 Vbeta and 13 Jbeta primers. In the original workflow: Among the unique TCR beta chains that a later analysis counted, about 81 million in all, roughly 11 million were shared. Method: immunoSEQ multiplex PCR; TCRdb's copy keeps in-frame clones and lacks some. That table furnishes V, J and clone size, whereas the DNA furnished D and trimming. The sample yields over 100,000 clones, of which the top ten take up approximately 1.7%. Concerning this clone: Its antigen is as yet unknown.

The J segment lost 5 bases and the V segment lost 0 bases, leaving 8 bases of the junction unmatched. There are 17 residues in the CDR3. CDR1 and CDR2 from the germline V gene are SGHVS and FNYEAQ. Though nominally healthy at sampling, donors likely had unrecorded immune exposures. This receptor was identified in a woman in her 40s in good health and CMV-seropositive. This chain connects TRBV7-6 to TRBJ2-1, with 9 bases fitting TRBD1. Sequenced input: PBMCs. The CDR3 DNA reads as TGTGCCAGCAGCTTAGCGACCTCCGGGACAGGGAACAATGAGCAGTTCTTC. Protein sequence: CASSLATSGTGNNEQFF.